A selection of T cell receptor beta chains follows, all from one sample in a study of T cells in localized non-small cell lung cancer. Clones were sequenced by immunoSEQ multiplex PCR, and TCRdb holds only the in-frame ones, with some missing. In the table there are 45,000 to 55,000 clones, approximately 77% of which are singletons. The material sequenced was peripheral blood, taken before any cancer treatment. The receptors here all came from a man between 40 and 70 years old with stage I squamous cell lung carcinoma. CDR3s include the opening cysteine and the closing phenylalanine or tryptophan. Fields, in order: CDR3 protein, CDR3 DNA, J gene, clone size, D gene, V gene. A D gene is named only where the DNA matches it firmly. Only part of the rows carry a size: once, few, many, or a class if the clone is expanded.

CDR3aa: CAISEGQGSQPQHF; CDR3nt: TGTGCCATCAGTGAAGGACAGGGAAGTCAGCCCCAGCATTTT; j_gene: TRBJ1-5; abundance: .; d_gene: TRBD1; v_gene: TRBV10-3
CDR3aa: CASSYPINLNSPLHF; CDR3nt: TGTGCCAGCAGTTACCCGATTAACCTAAATTCACCCCTCCACTTT; j_gene: TRBJ1-6; abundance: .; d_gene: .; v_gene: TRBV6-6
CDR3aa: CASSWTGGYTF; CDR3nt: TGTGCCAGTAGTTGGACAGGAGGCTACACCTTC; j_gene: TRBJ1-2; abundance: .; d_gene: TRBD1; v_gene: TRBV19
CDR3aa: CASRLLGIEEAFF; CDR3nt: TGTGCCAGTAGACTCCTGGGGATCGAGGAGGCTTTCTTT; j_gene: TRBJ1-1; abundance: once; d_gene: .; v_gene: TRBV19
CDR3aa: CAWRVGGYSYEQYF; CDR3nt: TGTGCCTGGAGGGTGGGGGGTTACTCCTACGAGCAGTACTTC; j_gene: TRBJ2-7; abundance: .; d_gene: .; v_gene: TRBV30
CDR3aa: CASSQDAYDNEQFF; CDR3nt: TGCGCCAGCAGCCAAGATGCCTACGACAATGAGCAGTTCTTC; j_gene: TRBJ2-1; abundance: .; d_gene: .; v_gene: TRBV4-1
CDR3aa: CASSDARQGTQYF; CDR3nt: TGTGCCAGCAGCGATGCACGACAGGGAACGCAGTATTTT; j_gene: TRBJ2-3; abundance: .; d_gene: TRBD1; v_gene: TRBV5-6
CDR3aa: CASITPGQAFNQPQHF; CDR3nt: TGTGCCAGCATCACGCCGGGACAGGCATTCAATCAGCCCCAGCATTTT; j_gene: TRBJ1-5; abundance: once; d_gene: TRBD1; v_gene: TRBV28
CDR3aa: CASSEAAGGFGNQPQHF; CDR3nt: TGTGCCAGCAGTGAAGCAGCAGGAGGCTTTGGCAATCAGCCCCAGCATTTT; j_gene: TRBJ1-5; abundance: .; d_gene: .; v_gene: TRBV6-1
CDR3aa: CASSLDTGADYGYTF; CDR3nt: TGCGCCAGCAGCTTGGATACAGGGGCAGACTATGGCTACACCTTC; j_gene: TRBJ1-2; abundance: few; d_gene: TRBD1; v_gene: TRBV5-1
CDR3aa: CSVEDTLDGEKLFF; CDR3nt: TGCAGCGTTGAAGATACCCTCGACGGAGAAAAACTGTTTTTT; j_gene: TRBJ1-4; abundance: .; d_gene: .; v_gene: TRBV29-1
CDR3aa: CASSPPYGGTGESPLHF; CDR3nt: TGTGCCAGCTCACCACCGTACGGGGGGACAGGGGAATCACCCCTCCACTTT; j_gene: TRBJ1-6; abundance: .; d_gene: TRBD1; v_gene: TRBV18
CDR3aa: CASSISSNYGYTF; CDR3nt: TGTGCCAGTAGTATCTCCTCTAACTATGGCTACACCTTC; j_gene: TRBJ1-2; abundance: .; d_gene: .; v_gene: TRBV19
CDR3aa: CASSELTGNFEAFF; CDR3nt: TGTGCCAGCAGTGAGTTGACAGGGAACTTCGAGGCTTTCTTT; j_gene: TRBJ1-1; abundance: .; d_gene: TRBD1; v_gene: TRBV25-1
CDR3aa: CAWSRDISYEQYF; CDR3nt: TGTGCCTGGAGCCGGGACATCTCCTACGAGCAGTACTTC; j_gene: TRBJ2-7; abundance: .; d_gene: .; v_gene: TRBV30